The clone carrying this T cell receptor (beta chain) appeared many times. Its target is not known. This beta chain is a stray read from a library made for alpha chains; its abundance is not meaningful. Time point meaning: sample taken at primary tumor resection. TCRs were sequenced from unsorted whole RNA of tumor, nontumor lung or PBMC. The J segment lost 7 bases and the V segment lost 3 bases, leaving 16 bases of the junction unmatched. Germline V CDR1 and CDR2: SGDLS, YYNGEE. CDR3 length equals 17 residues. This sample is part of a study of spatial heterogeneity in lung cancer. Each TCR cDNA molecule bore a unique molecular identifier. MiXCR, run by TCRdb on the 5' RACE reads, gives a single entry per CDR3 protein. This table holds under 9,000 distinct CDR3 sequences, around 13% found once. General study findings and limits: Counts of expanded alpha and beta TCRs within tumors tracked the tumor nonsynonymous mutation count.

The V gene is TRBV9, the J gene TRBJ2-1, with 7 bases fitting TRBD2. The clonotype was recovered from a male donor with early-stage non-small cell lung cancer. This sample comprised lung tumor tissue, obtained at surgery. CDR3 DNA: TGTGCCAGCAGCGGGAGCGTGCCTAGCGGCCGAGGGAATGAGCAGTTCTTC. Its protein is CASSGSVPSGRGNEQFF.